This TCR beta chain derives from a study of T cell changes during pregnancy in multiple sclerosis. This clone has a single count. Libraries were prepared by immunoSEQ multiplex PCR; TCRdb keeps only in-frame clonotypes and omits some of them. Among about 110,000 clones listed, 80% to 95% were seen once. Germline V lookup: CDR1 SGHTS, CDR2 YDEGEE. The V gene end was trimmed by 4 bases and the J gene end by 6 bases; junction bases not matched to a gene: 3. This CDR3 has 14 amino acids. The clonotype originates from a female donor with multiple sclerosis, enrolled in a pregnancy study. J is TRBJ2-7 and V is TRBV5-8, with 14 nucleotides matching TRBD2. Source: peripheral blood, taken after pregnancy. The CDR3 region has the DNA TGTGCCAGCAGCCTGGGACTAGCGGGAGCCGAGCAGTACTTC. Its protein product is CASSLGLAGAEQYF. The variable domain in full, with the rest retrieved from reference TRBV5-8 and TRBJ2-7, is EAGVTQSPTHLIKTRGQQATLRCSPISGHTSVYWYQQALGLGLQFLLWYDEGEERNRGNFPPRFSGRQFPNYSSELNVNALELEDSALYLCASSLGLAGAEQYFGPGTRLTVT.